This T cell receptor (beta chain) was obtained from a study of blood T cell repertoires in COVID-19. Study at large: Spain, Italy and the United States supplied samples that represented acute and convalescent COVID-19. The cDNA or gDNA used as material had been derived from T cells, B-cell-depleted T cells, or PBMCs.

How the authors handled the data: From reference gene primer amplification, estimates of nucleated cell counts were derived. Profiling relied on immunoSEQ multiplex PCR, and the TCRdb table lists in-frame clones only, not all of them. V and J calls and clone size are given by that table; D and trimming were obtained from the DNA. The repertoire includes approximately 240,000 clones, roughly 80% of them detected once, and under 5.5% sits in the top ten. The CDR3 covers 14 residues. Between the trimmed V and J ends, which lost 6 bases and 0 bases, there was a span of 9 bases. The germline CDR1 and CDR2 sequences are MNHEY and SVGAGI.

V usage is TRBV6-5 and J usage is TRBJ1-3; D is ambiguous. The clonotype was recovered from a woman at least 80 years old with active or convalescent COVID-19. Sequencing input: peripheral blood. The CDR3 sequence: CASRAGISGNTIYF. CDR3 DNA sequence: TGTGCCAGCAGAGCAGGCATCTCTGGAAACACCATATATTTT.